The 15 T cell receptor beta chains below were found in one sample sequenced in a study of T cells in Graves' hyperthyroidism and ophthalmopathy. The source material, RNA transcripts, was used to amplify TCR beta CDR3 regions. TCR CDR3 regions were first amplified by RT-PCR with HTBI primers. TCRdb independently ran MiXCR on the multiplex PCR reads; one entry per CDR3 protein. The table has more than 500,000 distinct CDR3 sequences, roughly 14% seen once. The sequenced material came from blood. These TCRs come from a woman aged 35 to 49 with Graves' ophthalmopathy.

The rearrangement uses TRBV27 and TRBJ2-6, with 7 bases aligning to TRBD1. In germline, CDR1 is MNHEY, CDR2 SMNVEV (reference sequence). The ends lost 5 bases at V and 0 bases at J; junction bases unmatched: 13. CDR3 size: 19 residues. The CDR3 DNA is TGTGCCAGCAGTCCCTTAGCCGGGACAGCCGACTCTGGGGCCAACGTCCTGACTTTC. As protein: CASSPLAGTADSGANVLTF.

This clonotype was detected ten times or more. The chain joins TRBV18 to TRBJ2-7, with D possibly matching TRBD1 (6 bases). The germline CDR1 and CDR2 sequences are KGHSH and LQKENI. V lost 3 bases and J 4 bases, leaving 10 bases between the germline ends. The CDR3 is made up of 13 amino acids. CDR3 in DNA: TGTGCCAGCTCACCGGGACAAATTTACGAGCAGTACTTC. Encoded protein: CASSPGQIYEQYF.

This clonotype was found many times. The chain combines TRBV27 with TRBJ1-5, with D hard to call. V was pared by 3 bases and J by 7 bases, with 13 bases between. The CDR3 consists of 14 residues. From germline, CDR1 is MNHEY and CDR2 SMNVEV (reference sequence). The CDR3 bases are TGTGCCAGCAGTTTCCGGGGTTTCGAGCAGCCCCAGCATTTT. Protein product: CASSFRGFEQPQHF.

This clonotype was seen at least ten times. The chain combines TRBV27 with TRBJ2-2; TRBD1 aligns across 7 bases. This CDR3 is 17 amino acids long. J lost 3 bases, V lost 8 bases, and 15 bases had no gene match. Germline CDR1 and CDR2: MNHEY and SMNVEV (reference sequence). The CDR3 loop reads CASANYGTEGYTGELFF. The CDR3 DNA is TGTGCCAGCGCCAATTATGGGACAGAAGGATACACCGGGGAGCTGTTTTTT.

This clonotype was seen at least ten times. This chain links TRBV20-1 with TRBJ2-2, with D perhaps TRBD2 (5 bases). V was cut by 1 base and J by 1 base, with 13 bases left in between. Germline assignment: CDR1 DFQATT and CDR2 SNEGSKA (reference sequence). This CDR3 spans 16 amino acids. CDR3 region: CSARVESAGNTGELFF. DNA for the CDR3: TGCAGTGCTAGAGTTGAGTCGGCGGGGAACACCGGGGAGCTGTTTTTT.

This clonotype was seen many times. The V call is TRBV29-1, the J call TRBJ1-3; tentatively, D is TRBD1 (5 bases). The CDR3 has 13 amino acids. Trimming left V 7 bases short and J 2 bases short, with 12 bases between. Germline V gives CDR1 SQVTM, CDR2 ANQGSEA. The DNA for the CDR3 is TGCAGCGCCGGGGGGGTTCCTGGAAACACCATATATTTT. This gives the protein CSAGGVPGNTIYF. The full variable domain, completed using reference TRBV29-1 and TRBJ1-3, is SAVISQKPSRDICQRGTSLTIQCQVDSQVTMMFWYRQQPGQSLTLIATANQGSEATYESGFVIDKFPISRPNLTFSTLTVSNMSPEDSSIYLCSAGGVPGNTIYFGEGSWLTVV.

This clonotype was detected ten times or more. The chain recombines TRBV28 with TRBJ2-7; TRBD2 matches at 9 bases. CDR1 is MDHEN, CDR2 SYDVKM, per germline. The CDR3 loop spans 16 amino acids. Germline trimming cut 3 bases from V and 4 bases from J; bases unmatched to any gene: 10. CDR3 loop: CASSLIGGRAGYEQYF. The CDR3 bases are TGTGCCAGCAGTTTGATTGGCGGGAGGGCCGGTTACGAGCAGTACTTC.

This clonotype was observed many times. J is TRBJ2-5 and V is TRBV7-2, with unresolved D. The CDR3 contains 13 residues. Trimming pared 1 base from V and 4 bases from J, leaving 7 bases between. Germline CDR1 SGHTA, CDR2 FQGNSA. The CDR3 DNA sequence: TGTGCCAGCAGCTTAGACAGACGAGAGACCCAGTACTTC. It yields the protein CASSLDRRETQYF.

This clonotype has just a few counts. The gene calls are TRBV3-1 and TRBJ1-1; D unclear. The length of the CDR3 is 19 residues. The V and J ends lost 0 bases and 3 bases respectively, with 23 bases between them. CDR1 is LGHDT and CDR2 is YNNKEL in the germline V gene (reference sequence). The CDR3: CASSQESPFVPVRDTEAFF. For the CDR3, the DNA is TGTGCCAGCAGCCAAGAGAGCCCGTTCGTCCCGGTGCGGGACACTGAAGCTTTCTTT. The variable domain in full, with the rest retrieved from reference TRBV3-1 and TRBJ1-1, is DTAVSQTPKYLVTQMGNDKSIKCEQNLGHDTMYWYKQDSKKFLKIMFSYNNKELIINETVPNRFSPKSPDKAHLNLHINSLELGDSAVYFCASSQESPFVPVRDTEAFFGQGTRLTVV.

The sample holds one count of this clonotype. The chain uses TRBV12-3 or TRBV12-4 and TRBJ2-7; D might be TRBD2 (5 bases). The CDR3 loop spans 14 amino acids. Between the trimmed V and J ends, which lost 6 bases and 6 bases, there was a span of 18 bases. The CDR3 coding sequence is TGTGCCAGCAGCCAACTAGGATTAGAGAGCGAGCAGTACTTC. This sequence encodes CASSQLGLESEQYF.

This rearrangement joins TRBV6-2 or TRBV6-3 to TRBJ1-1, with 9 positions matching TRBD1. CDR1 is MNHEY and CDR2 is SVGEGT in the germline V gene. The V and J ends lost 1 base and 1 base, in that order; junction bases with no gene match: 10. The CDR3 consists of 18 residues. The CDR3 DNA reads as TGTGCCAGCAGTTACTTTGCTGGACAGGGGTTGGGGAACACTGAAGCTTTCTTT. Its protein product is CASSYFAGQGLGNTEAFF.

This clonotype was seen repeatedly, ten times or more. The chain has TRBV6-2 or TRBV6-3 and TRBJ2-7; 8 bases line up with TRBD2. With 2 bases clipped from V and 3 bases from J, the junction kept 6 bases outside the gene matches. CDR3 length: 15 residues. The V gene's germline CDR1 is MNHEY and CDR2 SVGEGT. CDR3 in amino acids: CASSYETGGYYEQYF. The DNA for the CDR3 is TGTGCCAGCAGTTACGAGACGGGAGGGTACTACGAGCAGTACTTC.

This clonotype has a count of ten or more. This chain joins TRBV24-1 and TRBJ2-5, with D unresolved. Germline V lookup: CDR1 KGHDR, CDR2 SFDVKD. The CDR3 spans 15 residues. V lost 2 bases and J 2 bases, leaving 11 bases between the germline ends. CDR3 DNA sequence: TGTGCCACCAGTGATTCAACCTTTGGACAAGAGACCCAGTACTTC. It encodes CATSDSTFGQETQYF.

This clonotype was seen repeatedly, ten times or more. V and J are TRBV24-1 and TRBJ2-7; no firm D call. V was clipped by 3 bases and J by 3 bases, with 11 bases between them. CDR3 size: 14 residues. Germline loops: CDR1 KGHDR, CDR2 SFDVKD. The CDR3 DNA reads as TGTGCCACCAGTGATGGGTCGAATTACTACGAGCAGTACTTC. Its translation: CATSDGSNYYEQYF.

J is TRBJ1-1 and V is TRBV6-1; D gene ambiguous. V was clipped by 6 bases and J by 0 bases, with 14 bases between them. The germline CDR1 and CDR2 sequences are MNHNS and SASEGT. CDR3 length: 15 residues. CDR3 loop: CASSSLRGMNTEAFF. CDR3 in DNA: TGTGCCAGCAGCTCTCTCCGTGGCATGAACACTGAAGCTTTCTTT.